These 13 T cell receptor beta chains were sequenced from one sample in a study of blood T cell repertoires in COVID-19. The data were produced by immunoSEQ multiplex PCR, yet TCRdb's version contains in-frame clones alone and is incomplete. In the table there are around 400,000 clones, about 89% of which are singletons. Source material: peripheral blood. These receptors originate from an older woman with COVID-19, enrolled during active disease.

The chain combines TRBV29-1 with TRBJ1-4; 9 nucleotides agree with TRBD1. There are 15 residues in the CDR3. The V and J ends lost 3 bases and 3 bases, in that order; junction bases with no gene match: 5. The V gene's germline CDR1 is SQVTM and CDR2 ANQGSEA. The CDR3 sequence: CSVDTGGMANEKLFF. CDR3 bases: TGCAGCGTTGACACAGGGGGCATGGCTAATGAAAAACTGTTTTTT.

This clone appeared once. The rearrangement uses TRBV5-1 and TRBJ2-5; maybe TRBD2 (6 bases). Germline values: CDR1 SGHRS, CDR2 YFSETQ. The CDR3 has 12 residues. V dropped 3 bases and J dropped 7 bases, with 10 bases sitting between them. CDR3: CASSSRRGTQYF. In DNA form, the CDR3 reads TGCGCCAGCAGCTCCCGGAGGGGGACCCAGTACTTC.

This chain uses TRBV10-3 with TRBJ1-1; unclear D gene. V gave up 5 bases and J gave up 5 bases, with 18 bases separating them. From germline, CDR1 is ENHRY and CDR2 SYGVKD. The CDR3 runs 15 residues. CDR3: CAISPQARGETEAFF. The DNA of the CDR3 is TGTGCCATCAGTCCCCAAGCGAGAGGCGAGACTGAAGCTTTCTTT.

The table lists this clone with a count of one. The genes are TRBV10-3 and TRBJ1-4, with D unclear. The germline CDR1 and CDR2 sequences are ENHRY and SYGVKD. CDR3 length: 13 residues. Trimming removed 7 bases at V and 5 bases at J, with 11 bases between. The CDR3 protein is CAIKGGLNEKLFF. The CDR3 DNA follows: TGTGCCATCAAGGGAGGCCTGAATGAAAAACTGTTTTTT.

CDR3 sequence reads: CDSGGRTEAFF. CDR3 nucleotides: TGCGACAGCGGGGGGCGGACTGAAGCTTTCTTT. The V and J genes are TRBV20-1 and TRBJ1-1; D possibly corresponds to TRBD1 (6 bases). This CDR3 has 11 residues. The germline V gene encodes CDR1 DFQATT and CDR2 SNEGSKA (reference sequence).

The gene calls are TRBV5-5 and TRBJ2-7, with TRBD1 matching over 7 bases. The CDR3 length is 13 residues. CDR1 and CDR2 (germline): SGHKS, YYEKEE (reference sequence). Trimming took 10 bases from V and 4 from J; bases not matched to a gene: 11. CDR3 residues: CASQLEGAYEQYF. The CDR3 bases are TGTGCCTCACAACTTGAGGGGGCATACGAGCAGTACTTC.

V is TRBV10-3 and J is TRBJ1-1; D uncertain. Trimming left V 6 bases short and J 5 bases short, with 13 bases between. Germline assignment: CDR1 ENHRY and CDR2 SYGVKD. CDR3 length: 13 amino acids. CDR3 nucleotides: TGTGCCATCAGCCCGGGATCGGGGACTGAAGCTTTCTTT. Protein product: CAISPGSGTEAFF.

V and J are TRBV24-1 and TRBJ1-2, with a weak D call TRBD1 (6 bases). The V and J ends lost 7 bases and 1 base respectively, with 9 bases between them. The CDR3 spans 13 residues. Germline CDR1 is KGHDR and CDR2 is SFDVKD. CDR3 nucleotides: TGTGCCACCAGCAAAGGGGGTAACTATGGCTACACCTTC. Translated: CATSKGGNYGYTF.

The table lists this clone with a count of one. The CDR3 DNA sequence: TGTGCCAGCAGGCACGGGGGGCACACTGAAGCTTTCTTT. Amino acid sequence: CASRHGGHTEAFF. This chain connects TRBV28 to TRBJ1-1; tentative D call: TRBD1 (6 bases). This CDR3 is built from 13 residues. Germline V CDR1 and CDR2: MDHEN, SYDVKM. Deletions cut 6 bases from V and 3 bases from J, with 11 bases between.

The V gene is TRBV18, the J gene TRBJ1-1; D unclear. CDR1 and CDR2 (germline): KGHSH, LQKENI. Trimming shortened V by 2 bases and J by 4 bases, and 11 bases separated the two germline ends. This CDR3 contains 14 residues. CDR3 bases: TGTGCCAGCTCACCAGAGAGGGCTTCCACTGAAGCTTTCTTT. This translates into CASSPERASTEAFF.

Only a few counts were recorded for this clone. The gene calls are TRBV6-5 and TRBJ1-2; a weak D match, TRBD1 (6 bases). The CDR3 runs to 13 residues. The V gene lost 8 bases and the J gene lost 1 base, with 11 bases spanning the gap. The germline V gene encodes CDR1 MNHEY and CDR2 SVGAGI. DNA of the CDR3: TGTGCCAGCTCGCCACAGGGTAACTATGGCTACACCTTC. Translating it yields CASSPQGNYGYTF.

The chain couples TRBV18 to TRBJ2-5; 10 nucleotides align to TRBD2. Germline values: CDR1 KGHSH, CDR2 LQKENI. This CDR3 is 16 amino acids long. The trim removed 0 bases at V and 2 bases at J, leaving 3 bases unmatched. The DNA of the CDR3 is TGTGCCAGCTCACCACCAGCTAGCGGGGGACAAGAGACCCAGTACTTC. This translates into CASSPPASGGQETQYF. Combining the CDR3 with reference TRBV18 and TRBJ2-5 gives the whole variable domain NAGVMQNPRHLVRRRGQEARLRCSPMKGHSHVYWYRQLPEEGLKFMVYLQKENIIDESGMPKERFSAEFPKEGPSILRIQQVVRGDSAAYFCASSPPASGGQETQYFGPGTRLLVL.

This chain links TRBV7-3 with TRBJ2-2; no firm D call. Germline V lookup: CDR1 SGHTA, CDR2 FQGTGA. CDR3 length: 14 residues. Trimming shortened V by 6 bases and J by 1 base, and 9 bases separated the two germline ends. The CDR3 coding sequence is TGTGCCAGCAGGAGACGCGGGAACACCGGGGAGCTGTTTTTT. The encoded protein is CASRRRGNTGELFF.